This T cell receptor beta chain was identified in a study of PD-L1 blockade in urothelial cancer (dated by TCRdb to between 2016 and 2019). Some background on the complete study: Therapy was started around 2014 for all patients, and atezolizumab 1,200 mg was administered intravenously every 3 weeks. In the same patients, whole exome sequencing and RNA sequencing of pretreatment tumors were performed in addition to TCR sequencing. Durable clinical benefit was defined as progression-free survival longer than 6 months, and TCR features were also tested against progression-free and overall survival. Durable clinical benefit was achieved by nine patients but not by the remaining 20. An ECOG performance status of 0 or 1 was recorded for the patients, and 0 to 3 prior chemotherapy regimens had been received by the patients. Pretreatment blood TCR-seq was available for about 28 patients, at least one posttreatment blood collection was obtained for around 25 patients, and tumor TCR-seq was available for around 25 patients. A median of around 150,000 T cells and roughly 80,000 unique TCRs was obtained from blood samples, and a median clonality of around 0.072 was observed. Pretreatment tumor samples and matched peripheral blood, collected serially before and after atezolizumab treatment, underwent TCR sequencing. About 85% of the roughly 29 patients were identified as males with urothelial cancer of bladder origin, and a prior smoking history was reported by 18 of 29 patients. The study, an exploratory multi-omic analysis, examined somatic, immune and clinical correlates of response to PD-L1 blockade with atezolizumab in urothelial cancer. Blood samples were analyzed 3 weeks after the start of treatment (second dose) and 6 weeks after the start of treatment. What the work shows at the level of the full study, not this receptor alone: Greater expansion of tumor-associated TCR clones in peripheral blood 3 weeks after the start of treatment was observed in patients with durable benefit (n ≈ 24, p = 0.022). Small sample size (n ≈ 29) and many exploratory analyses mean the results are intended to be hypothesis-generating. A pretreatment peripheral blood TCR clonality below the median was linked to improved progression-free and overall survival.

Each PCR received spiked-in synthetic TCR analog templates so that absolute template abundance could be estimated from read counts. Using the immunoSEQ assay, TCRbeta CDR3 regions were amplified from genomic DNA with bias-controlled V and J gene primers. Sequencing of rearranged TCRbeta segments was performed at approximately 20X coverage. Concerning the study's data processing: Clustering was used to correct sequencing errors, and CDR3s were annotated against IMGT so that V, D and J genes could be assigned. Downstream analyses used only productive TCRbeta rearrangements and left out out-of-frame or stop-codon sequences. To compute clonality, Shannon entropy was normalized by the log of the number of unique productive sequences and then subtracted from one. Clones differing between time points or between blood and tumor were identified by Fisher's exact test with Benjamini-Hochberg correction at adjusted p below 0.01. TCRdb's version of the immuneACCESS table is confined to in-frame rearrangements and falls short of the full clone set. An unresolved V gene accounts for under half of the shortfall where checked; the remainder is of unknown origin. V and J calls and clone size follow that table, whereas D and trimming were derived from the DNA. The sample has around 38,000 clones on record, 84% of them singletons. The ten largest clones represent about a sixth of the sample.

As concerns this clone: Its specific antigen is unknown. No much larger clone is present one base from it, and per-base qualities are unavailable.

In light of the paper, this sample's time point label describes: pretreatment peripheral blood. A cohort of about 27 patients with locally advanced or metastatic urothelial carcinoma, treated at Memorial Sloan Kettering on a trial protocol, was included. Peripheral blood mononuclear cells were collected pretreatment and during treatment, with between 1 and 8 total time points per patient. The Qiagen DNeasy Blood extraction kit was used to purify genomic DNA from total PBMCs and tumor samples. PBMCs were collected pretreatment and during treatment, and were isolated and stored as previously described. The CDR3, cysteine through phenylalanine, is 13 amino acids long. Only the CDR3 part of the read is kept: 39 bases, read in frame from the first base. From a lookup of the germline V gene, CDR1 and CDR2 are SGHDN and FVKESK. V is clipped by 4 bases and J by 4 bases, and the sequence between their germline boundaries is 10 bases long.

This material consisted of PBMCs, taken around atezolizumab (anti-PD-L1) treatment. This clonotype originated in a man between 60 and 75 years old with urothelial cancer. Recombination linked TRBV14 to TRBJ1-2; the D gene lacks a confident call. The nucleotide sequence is TGTGCCAGCAGCCCTCAGGATACCTATGGCTACACCTTC. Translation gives CASSPQDTYGYTF.